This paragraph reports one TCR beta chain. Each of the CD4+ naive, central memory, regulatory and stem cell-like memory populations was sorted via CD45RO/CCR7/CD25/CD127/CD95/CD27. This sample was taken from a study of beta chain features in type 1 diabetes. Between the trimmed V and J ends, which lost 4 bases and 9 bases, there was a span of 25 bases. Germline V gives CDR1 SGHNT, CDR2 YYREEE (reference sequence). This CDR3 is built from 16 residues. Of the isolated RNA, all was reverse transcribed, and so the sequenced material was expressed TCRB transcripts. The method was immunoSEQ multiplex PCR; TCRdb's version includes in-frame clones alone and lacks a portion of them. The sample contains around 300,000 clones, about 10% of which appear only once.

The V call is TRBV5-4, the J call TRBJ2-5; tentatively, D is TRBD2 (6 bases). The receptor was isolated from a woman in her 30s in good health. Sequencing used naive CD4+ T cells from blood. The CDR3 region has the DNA TGTGCCAGCAGCCCTGGAGGGTTCCGGGTCGGGGAAGCCCAGTACTTC. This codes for CASSPGGFRVGEAQYF.